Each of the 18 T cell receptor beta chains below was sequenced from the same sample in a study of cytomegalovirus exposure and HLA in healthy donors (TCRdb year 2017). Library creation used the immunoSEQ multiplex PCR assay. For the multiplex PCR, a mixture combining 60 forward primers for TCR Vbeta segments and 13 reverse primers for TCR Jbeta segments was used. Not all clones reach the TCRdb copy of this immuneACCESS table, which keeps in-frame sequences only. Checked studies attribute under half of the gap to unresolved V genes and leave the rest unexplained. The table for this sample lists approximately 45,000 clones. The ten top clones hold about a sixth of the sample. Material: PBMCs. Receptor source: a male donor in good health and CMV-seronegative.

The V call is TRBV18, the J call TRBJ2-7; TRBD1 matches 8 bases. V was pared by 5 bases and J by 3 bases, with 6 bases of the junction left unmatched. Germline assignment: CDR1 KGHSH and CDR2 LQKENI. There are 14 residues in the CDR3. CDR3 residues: CASSITGTGYEQYF. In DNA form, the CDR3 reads TGTGCCAGCTCAATTACCGGGACAGGCTACGAGCAGTACTTC.

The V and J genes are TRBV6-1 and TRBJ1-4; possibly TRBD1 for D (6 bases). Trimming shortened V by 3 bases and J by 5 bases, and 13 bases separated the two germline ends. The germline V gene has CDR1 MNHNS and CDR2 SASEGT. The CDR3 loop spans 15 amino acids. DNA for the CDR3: TGTGCCAGCAGTGATTGGGCAGGGGAAAATGAAAAACTGTTTTTT. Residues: CASSDWAGENEKLFF.

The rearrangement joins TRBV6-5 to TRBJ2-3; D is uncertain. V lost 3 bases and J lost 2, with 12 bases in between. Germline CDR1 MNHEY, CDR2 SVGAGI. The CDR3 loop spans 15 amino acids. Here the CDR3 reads CASSYNPGTTDTQYF. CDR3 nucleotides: TGTGCCAGCAGTTATAATCCAGGCACCACAGATACGCAGTATTTT.

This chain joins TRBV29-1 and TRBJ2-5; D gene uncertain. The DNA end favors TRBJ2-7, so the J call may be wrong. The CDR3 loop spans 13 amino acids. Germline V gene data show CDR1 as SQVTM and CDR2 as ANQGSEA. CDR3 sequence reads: CSVESGSSYEQYF. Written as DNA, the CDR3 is TGCAGCGTTGAGTCAGGATCTTCCTACGAGCAGTACTTC.

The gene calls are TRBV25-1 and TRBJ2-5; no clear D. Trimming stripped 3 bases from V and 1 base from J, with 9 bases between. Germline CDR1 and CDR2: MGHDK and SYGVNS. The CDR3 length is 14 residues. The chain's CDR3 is CASSETSTQETQYF. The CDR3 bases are TGTGCCAGCAGTGAGACAAGTACCCAAGAGACCCAGTACTTC.

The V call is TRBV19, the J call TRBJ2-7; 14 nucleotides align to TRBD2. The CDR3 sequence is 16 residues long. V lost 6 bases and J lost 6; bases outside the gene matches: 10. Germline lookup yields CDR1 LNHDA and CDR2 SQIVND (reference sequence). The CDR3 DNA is TGTGCCAGTAGAACGACTAGCGGGGGGGCCGGAGGCGAGCAGTACTTC. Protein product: CASRTTSGGAGGEQYF. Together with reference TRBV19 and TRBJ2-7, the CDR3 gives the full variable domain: DGGITQSPKYLFRKEGQNVTLSCEQNLNHDAMYWYRQDPGQGLRLIYYSQIVNDFQKGDIAEGYSVSREKKESFPLTVTSAQKNPTAFYLCASRTTSGGAGGEQYFGPGTRLTVT.

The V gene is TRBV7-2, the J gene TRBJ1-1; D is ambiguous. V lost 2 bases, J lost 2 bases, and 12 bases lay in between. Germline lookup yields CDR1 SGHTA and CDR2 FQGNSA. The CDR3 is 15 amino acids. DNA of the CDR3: TGTGCCAGCAGCTTACAAGAGGGAATAAACACTGAAGCTTTCTTT. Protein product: CASSLQEGINTEAFF. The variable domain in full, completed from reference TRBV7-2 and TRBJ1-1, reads GAGVSQSPSNKVTEKGKDVELRCDPISGHTALYWYRQSLGQGLEFLIYFQGNSAPDKSGLPSDRFSAERTGGSVSTLTIQRTQQEDSAVYLCASSLQEGINTEAFFGQGTRLTVV.

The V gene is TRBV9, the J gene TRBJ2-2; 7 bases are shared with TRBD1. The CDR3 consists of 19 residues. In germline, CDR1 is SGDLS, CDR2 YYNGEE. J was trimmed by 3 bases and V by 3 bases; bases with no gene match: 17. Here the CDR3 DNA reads TGTGCCAGCAGCGCCCCGACAGGGATCAAACCTTTGGACACCGGGGAGCTGTTTTTT. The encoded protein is CASSAPTGIKPLDTGELFF.

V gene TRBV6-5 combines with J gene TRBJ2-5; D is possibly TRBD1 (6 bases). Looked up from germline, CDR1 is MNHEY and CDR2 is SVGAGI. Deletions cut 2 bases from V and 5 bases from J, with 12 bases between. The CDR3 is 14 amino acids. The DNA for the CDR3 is TGTGCCAGCAGTTACAGGGGGATAGAGGAGACCCAGTACTTC. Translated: CASSYRGIEETQYF.

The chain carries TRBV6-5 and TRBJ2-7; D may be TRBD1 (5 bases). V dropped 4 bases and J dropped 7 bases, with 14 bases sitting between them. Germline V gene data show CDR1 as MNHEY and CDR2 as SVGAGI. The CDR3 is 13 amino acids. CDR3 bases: TGTGCCAGCAGTTTCGTCACAGGCGTAGAGCAGTACTTC. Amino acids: CASSFVTGVEQYF.

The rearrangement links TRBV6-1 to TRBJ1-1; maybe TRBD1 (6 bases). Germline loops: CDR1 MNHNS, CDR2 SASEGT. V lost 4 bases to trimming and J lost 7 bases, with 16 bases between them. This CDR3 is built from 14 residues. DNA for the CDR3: TGTGCCAGCAGTGGGCGACAGGCGGGGGGTGAAGCTTTCTTT. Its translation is CASSGRQAGGEAFF.

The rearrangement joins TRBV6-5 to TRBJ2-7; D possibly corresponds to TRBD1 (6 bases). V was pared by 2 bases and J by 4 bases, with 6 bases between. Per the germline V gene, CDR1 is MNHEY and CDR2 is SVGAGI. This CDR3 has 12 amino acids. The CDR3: CASSYRGYEQYF. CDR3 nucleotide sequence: TGTGCCAGCAGTTACAGGGGGTACGAGCAGTACTTC.

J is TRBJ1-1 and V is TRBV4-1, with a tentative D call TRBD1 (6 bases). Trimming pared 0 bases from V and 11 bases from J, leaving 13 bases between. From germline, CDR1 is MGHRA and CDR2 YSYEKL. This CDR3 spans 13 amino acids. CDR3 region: CASSQEGTGWAFF. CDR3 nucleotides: TGCGCCAGCAGCCAAGAGGGTACAGGGTGGGCTTTCTTT.

In nucleotides, the CDR3 is TGTGCCAGCAGCCTGGAGGGGGGGCTCATCACCGGGGAGCTGTTTTTT. Translation gives CASSLEGGLITGELFF. The V gene is TRBV7-9, the J gene TRBJ2-2; perhaps TRBD2 as D (7 bases). V dropped 5 bases and J dropped 4 bases, with 17 bases sitting between them. The germline gives CDR1 SEHNR, CDR2 FQNEAQ (reference sequence). The CDR3 is 16 residues long.

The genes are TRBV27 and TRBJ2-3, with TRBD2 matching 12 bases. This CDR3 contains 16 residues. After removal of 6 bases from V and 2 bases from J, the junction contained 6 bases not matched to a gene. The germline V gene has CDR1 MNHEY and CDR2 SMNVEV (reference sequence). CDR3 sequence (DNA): TGTGCCAGCAGCCGACTAGCGGGGGAAATCACAGATACGCAGTATTTT. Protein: CASSRLAGEITDTQYF.

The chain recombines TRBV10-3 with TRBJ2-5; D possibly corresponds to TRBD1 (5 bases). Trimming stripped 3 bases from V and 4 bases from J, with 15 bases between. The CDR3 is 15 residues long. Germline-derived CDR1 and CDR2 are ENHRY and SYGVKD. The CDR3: CAISESQGSRETQYF. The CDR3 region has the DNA TGTGCCATCAGTGAATCTCAGGGATCGCGAGAGACCCAGTACTTC.

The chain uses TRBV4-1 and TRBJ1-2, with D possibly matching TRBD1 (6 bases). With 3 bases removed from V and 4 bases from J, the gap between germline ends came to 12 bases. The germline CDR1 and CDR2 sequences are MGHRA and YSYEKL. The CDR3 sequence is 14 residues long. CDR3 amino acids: CASSHLGQSYGYTF. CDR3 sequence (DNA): TGCGCCAGCAGCCACCTAGGACAGAGCTATGGCTACACCTTC.

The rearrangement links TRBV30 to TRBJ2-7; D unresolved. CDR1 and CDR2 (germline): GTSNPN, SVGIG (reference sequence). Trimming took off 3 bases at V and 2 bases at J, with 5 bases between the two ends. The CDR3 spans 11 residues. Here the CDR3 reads CAWRSAYEQYF. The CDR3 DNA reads TGTGCCTGGAGGTCAGCCTACGAGCAGTACTTC.